A selection of T cell receptor beta chains follows, all from one sample in a study of blood T cell repertoires in COVID-19. Assay used: immunoSEQ multiplex PCR; TCRdb lists only in-frame clones, some missing. The sample records 150,000 or so clones, around 87% being singletons. Material for sequencing was peripheral blood. Receptor source: a man younger than 35 with COVID-19, enrolled during active disease. Both conserved end residues are part of each CDR3. Each record gives: D gene, clone size, J gene, V gene, CDR3 DNA, CDR3 protein. D genes are given only for firm matches. Size tells how often a clone was seen (once, few, many) or the class of an expanded clone, and some rows leave it out.

. . TRBJ2-7 TRBV9 TGTGCCAGCAGCGTTGAATCCGGGGTAATTCCCTACGAGCAGTACTTC CASSVESGVIPYEQYF
. . TRBJ2-3 TRBV24-1 TGTGCCACCAGTGTTAACACAGATACGCAGTATTTT CATSVNTDTQYF
. . TRBJ2-1 TRBV5-5 TGTGCCAGCAGCTTGCGAGCCGGACACCGAAGTCCGGGGGATGAGCAGTTCTTC CASSLRAGHRSPGDEQFF
TRBD1 . TRBJ2-7 TRBV5-1 TGCGCCAGCAGCACCGGGACAGCGGCCGAGCAGTACTTC CASSTGTAAEQYF
TRBD1 . TRBJ2-5 TRBV19 TGTGCCAGTAGTGCGCCCCGGGACAGACAGGAGACCCAGTACTTC CASSAPRDRQETQYF
. . TRBJ2-3 TRBV7-3 TGTGCCAGCAGCTCTCTGGCGGGAAGAACAGATACGCAGTATTTT CASSSLAGRTDTQYF
TRBD2 . TRBJ2-1 TRBV3-1/TRBV3-2 TGTGCCAGCAGCTTTGCTAGCGGGAGGGACCTCGGAAAGCAGTTCTTC CASSFASGRDLGKQFF
. few TRBJ1-1 TRBV7-2 TGTGCCAGCAGCTCCCCAGGTGGGCTGCGGAACACTGAAGCTTTCTTT CASSSPGGLRNTEAFF
. . TRBJ1-4 TRBV3-1/TRBV3-2 TGTGCCAGCAGCCAAGATTCCCTTAATGAAAAACTGTTTTTT CASSQDSLNEKLFF
. . TRBJ2-3 TRBV28 TGTGCCAGCAGTCGGACAGATACGCAGTATTTT CASSRTDTQYF
TRBD2 . TRBJ2-7 TRBV15 TGTGCCACCAGCAGAGGGGATAGCGGGGGATGGGACGAGCAGTACTTC CATSRGDSGGWDEQYF
TRBD1 . TRBJ2-7 TRBV4-1 TGCGCCAGCAGCCACCGGGACAGGGACTACGAGCAGTACTTC CASSHRDRDYEQYF
TRBD2 . TRBJ2-5 TRBV5-4 TGTGCCAGCAGCTTGGGGGGCGGAGCTAGCGGGGGAAAGACCCAGTACTTC CASSLGGGASGGKTQYF
TRBD2 . TRBJ2-7 TRBV11-2 TGTGCCAGCAGTACTAGCGGAGGGGGTTACGAGCAGTACTTC CASSTSGGGYEQYF
. . TRBJ2-1 TRBV24-1 TGTGCCACCAGTGTTGCACAGGGTGGGTGGTACAATGAGCAGTTCTTC CATSVAQGGWYNEQFF
TRBD2 once TRBJ2-7 TRBV11-2 TGTGCCAGCAGCTTAACGATAGCGGGATCCTACGAGCAGTACTTC CASSLTIAGSYEQYF
TRBD2 once TRBJ2-1 TRBV18 TGTGCCAGCTCACCCTCCGGCGGGAGAGCGAATAATGAGCAGTTCTTC CASSPSGGRANNEQFF
. . TRBJ2-7 TRBV5-1 TGCGCCAGCAGCCCCGAGGGCAGGGGCGTTTACGAGCAGTACTTC CASSPEGRGVYEQYF
. . TRBJ2-1 TRBV19 TGTGCCAGTAGTATGGGGGGGCCCGGAAACAATGAGCAGTTCTTC CASSMGGPGNNEQFF
. . TRBJ1-2 TRBV6-6 TGTGCCAGCAGTTCCCCACCAGGGATAGCTAACTATGGCTACACCTTC CASSSPPGIANYGYTF
. . TRBJ2-5 TRBV5-5 TGTGCCAGCAGCCCTACAGGGTACCAAGAGACCCAGTACTTC CASSPTGYQETQYF
TRBD2 few TRBJ2-2 TRBV13 TGTGCCAGCAGCTTAGCGGGAGGGTATCCCGGGGAGCTGTTTTTT CASSLAGGYPGELFF
. . TRBJ1-1 TRBV27 TGTGCCGCGGGGCTAGGGAGAAGCACTGAAGCTTTCTTT CAAGLGRSTEAFF
TRBD1 . TRBJ2-1 TRBV7-9 TGTGCCAGCAGCTTAGCACCGGGACAGAGGGCCAATGAGCAGTTCTTC CASSLAPGQRANEQFF
. . TRBJ2-5 TRBV5-1 TGCGCCAGCAGCTTGGGGCCCAGGGGGGCGGGAGAGACCCAGTACTTC CASSLGPRGAGETQYF
. . TRBJ2-5 TRBV6-1 TGTGCCAGCAGCGAAGAGTACAGATACCAAGAGACCCAGTACTTC CASSEEYRYQETQYF
. . TRBJ1-2 TRBV30 TGTGCCTGGGGGGTGTCGGACTATGGCTACACCTTC CAWGVSDYGYTF